Following are 25 T cell receptor beta chains from one sample sequenced in a study of response to subunit inactivated influenza vaccine (dated by TCRdb to between 2017 and 2018). The library was obtained by RT-PCR. Instrument used: Illumina HiSeq 2500. The public reads were reanalyzed by TCRdb: fastp trimming at Q25, MiXCR alignment, in-frame beta chains only. Each CDR3 protein gets just one entry, which takes the most common genes and DNA from the rows behind it. Here the sample has about 570,000 distinct CDR3 sequences; roughly 12% occur a single time. The top ten clones comprise approximately 9.9% of the sample. These data were likewise used in another study, on T cells expressing NK-cell markers. The second source states: TCR beta cDNA libraries were made by 5'RACE template switching that added a universal primer site and unique molecular identifiers.

Sequenced material: PBMCs from blood, taken on the day of vaccination. The receptor set was obtained from a man aged 45-65 years who received an inactivated influenza vaccine. Donor details come from another sample of the same person, matched by shared clones.

The chain carries TRBV27 and TRBJ2-2, with D possibly TRBD2 on 5 matching bases. The germline V gene encodes CDR1 MNHEY and CDR2 SMNVEV (reference sequence). Trimming shortened V by 3 bases and J by 5 bases, and 13 bases separated the two germline ends. The CDR3 covers 15 residues. CDR3 sequence: CASSFVGGLTGELFF. For the CDR3, the DNA is TGTGCCAGCAGTTTCGTAGGAGGTTTAACCGGGGAGCTGTTTTTT.

The chain is built from TRBV7-6 and TRBJ1-1; no clear D gene. CDR3 size: 14 residues. Germline V CDR1 and CDR2: SGHVS, FNYEAQ. V shed 4 bases and J shed 1 base, with 10 bases lying between them. DNA of the CDR3: TGTGCCAGCAGCTCCGGTTGGGGGAACACTGAAGCTTTCTTT. Its protein product is CASSSGWGNTEAFF.

This clonotype was detected only a few times. V gene TRBV20-1 combines with J gene TRBJ2-5, with 8 bases identical to TRBD2. Trimming took 2 bases from V and 5 from J; bases not matched to a gene: 13. CDR1 DFQATT and CDR2 SNEGSKA come from the germline V gene (reference sequence). This CDR3 has 16 amino acids. CDR3 DNA sequence: TGCAGTGCTAGAACCCTGGAACGGGGGGGCGTCGAGACCCAGTACTTC. Translation gives CSARTLERGGVETQYF.

This clonotype was seen a handful of times. CDR3 protein: CSVEKGSNQETQYF. In DNA form, the CDR3 reads TGCAGCGTTGAAAAGGGGTCAAATCAAGAGACCCAGTACTTC. The chain joins TRBV29-1 to TRBJ2-5; maybe TRBD1 (5 bases). This CDR3 is 14 amino acids long. Germline CDR1 reads SQVTM; CDR2 reads ANQGSEA. Trimming stripped 2 bases from V and 2 bases from J, with 12 bases between.

The V call is TRBV7-9, the J call TRBJ1-4; 12 nucleotides match TRBD1. This CDR3 spans 15 amino acids. Trimming removed 5 bases from V and 6 bases from J; junction bases left unmatched: 4. Germline values: CDR1 SEHNR, CDR2 FQNEAQ (reference sequence). For the CDR3, the DNA is TGTGCCAGCAGCCCAGGGACAGGGGGCGATGAAAAACTGTTTTTT. Protein: CASSPGTGGDEKLFF.

J is TRBJ2-7 and V is TRBV5-1; 7 nucleotides align to TRBD1. V dropped 5 bases and J dropped 2; count of bases not matched to a gene: 4. Germline CDR1 reads SGHRS; CDR2 reads YFSETQ. The CDR3 extends over 13 amino acids. DNA for the CDR3: TGCGCCAGCAGGGGGGACAGTACCTACGAGCAGTACTTC. Translated, it gives CASRGDSTYEQYF. Together with reference TRBV5-1 and TRBJ2-7, the CDR3 gives the full variable domain: KAGVTQTPRYLIKTRGQQVTLSCSPISGHRSVSWYQQTPGQGLQFLFEYFSETQRNKGNFPGRFSGRQFSNSRSEMNVSTLELGDSALYLCASRGDSTYEQYFGPGTRLTVT.

The gene calls are TRBV3-1 and TRBJ1-1; no reliable D call. The CDR3 is 13 amino acids. Trimming removed 1 base at V and 7 bases at J, with 10 bases between. CDR1 is LGHDT, CDR2 YNNKEL, per germline (reference sequence). The CDR3 bases are TGTGCCAGCAGCCAAGGTTGGGCAGGTGAAGCTTTCTTT. It codes for CASSQGWAGEAFF.

This clonotype was counted only a few times. The chain carries TRBV5-1 and TRBJ2-3, with D unresolved. This CDR3 region has 15 residues. V was clipped by 0 bases and J by 2 bases, with 10 bases between them. Germline CDR1 is SGHRS and CDR2 is YFSETQ. CDR3 coding DNA: TGCGCCAGCAGCTTGGAACCAACTCACACAGATACGCAGTATTTT. Its protein product is CASSLEPTHTDTQYF.

This clonotype was seen only a few times. The chain has TRBV4-3 and TRBJ1-2; the D gene is possibly TRBD1 (5 bases). Germline CDR1 LGHNA, CDR2 YSLEER. Trimming removed 1 base from V and 3 bases from J, with 9 bases in between. The CDR3 runs to 14 residues. The CDR3 DNA reads TGCGCCAGCAGCCAAGGACAGCAGGACTATGGCTACACCTTC. Its translation is CASSQGQQDYGYTF.

This clonotype has a handful of counts. This CDR3 is CASSFVRGSYEQYF. CDR3 nucleotides: TGTGCCAGCAGCTTCGTTCGCGGGTCCTACGAGCAGTACTTC. This chain uses TRBV7-2 with TRBJ2-7; D is possibly TRBD2 (5 bases). CDR3 size: 14 residues. The V gene lost 3 bases and the J gene lost 1 base, with 10 bases spanning the gap. Germline-derived CDR1 and CDR2 are SGHTA and FQGNSA.

The chain carries TRBV12-3 or TRBV12-4 and TRBJ2-3; D perhaps matches TRBD1 (5 bases). This CDR3 contains 13 residues. V lost 7 bases, J lost 5 bases, and 13 bases lay in between. The CDR3 nucleotides are TGTGCCAGCACCCCCTGGACACTAGATACGCAGTATTTT. Protein product: CASTPWTLDTQYF.

The V gene is TRBV28, the J gene TRBJ2-7, with D perhaps TRBD2 (6 bases). V lost 9 bases, J lost 7 bases, and 25 bases lay in between. The CDR3 length is 15 residues. Germline V gene sequence: CDR1 MDHEN, CDR2 SYDVKM. The DNA of the CDR3 is TGTGCCAGTACGATTAACCGGGCCAGGGCGGGGGAGCAGTACTTC. It translates to CASTINRARAGEQYF.

This clonotype occurred a few times. CDR3 protein: CASTTSGGNLYTQYF. In nucleotides, the CDR3 is TGTGCCAGCACGACTAGCGGGGGGAACCTCTATACGCAGTATTTT. The chain joins TRBV28 to TRBJ2-3; 13 bases fit TRBD2. CDR1 MDHEN and CDR2 SYDVKM come from the germline V gene. Trimming removed 7 bases from V and 7 bases from J; junction bases left unmatched: 8. The CDR3 extends over 15 amino acids.

This clonotype was seen more than once but under ten times. The V call is TRBV5-1, the J call TRBJ2-1, with D perhaps TRBD1 (6 bases). CDR1 SGHRS and CDR2 YFSETQ come from the germline V gene. This CDR3 is 14 amino acids long. The V gene lost 2 bases and the J gene lost 3 bases, with 9 bases spanning the gap. In DNA, the CDR3 is TGCGCCAGCAGCTTACAGGGATTCTACAATGAGCAGTTCTTC. This encodes CASSLQGFYNEQFF.

There are many counts of this clonotype. Here the CDR3 DNA reads TGCAGTGCTAGGGGGCAGGGAGGGAACTCTGGAAACACCATATATTTT. It is translated as CSARGQGGNSGNTIYF. V usage is TRBV20-1 and J usage is TRBJ1-3; a possible D gene is TRBD1 (5 bases). The CDR3 totals 16 residues. Germline assignment: CDR1 DFQATT and CDR2 SNEGSKA (reference sequence). Trimming removed 3 bases at V and 0 bases at J, with 15 bases between.

This clonotype was counted a few times. This chain connects TRBV12-3 or TRBV12-4 to TRBJ2-1; no reliable D call. The CDR3 runs 15 residues. Trimming pared 6 bases from V and 0 bases from J, leaving 12 bases between. This CDR3 reads CASSPSFPSYNEQFF. CDR3 DNA: TGTGCCAGCAGCCCTAGTTTCCCCTCCTACAATGAGCAGTTCTTC.

V is TRBV20-1 and J is TRBJ2-5; D remains ambiguous. Germline CDR1 reads DFQATT; CDR2 reads SNEGSKA (reference sequence). The CDR3 is 14 residues long. The ends were cut back, 0 bases at V and 0 bases at J, with 8 bases in the middle. CDR3 amino acids: CSARDLQHQETQYF. The DNA of the CDR3 is TGCAGTGCTAGAGACTTACAACACCAAGAGACCCAGTACTTC.

J is TRBJ2-1 and V is TRBV11-2; 9 bases line up with TRBD2. The CDR3 loop spans 20 amino acids. With 4 bases clipped from V and 4 bases from J, the junction kept 20 bases outside the gene matches. Germline values: CDR1 SGHAT, CDR2 FQNNGV. The CDR3 sequence: CASSSGSLAGYKGGYNEQFF. The CDR3 nucleotides are TGTGCCAGCAGCTCGGGTAGTCTAGCGGGATACAAAGGGGGTTACAATGAGCAGTTCTTC.

This clonotype was detected only a few times. The chain is built from TRBV9 and TRBJ2-3; 14 nucleotides match TRBD2. Unmatched junction bases numbered 5, after V lost 4 bases and J lost 4 bases. CDR1 is SGDLS and CDR2 is YYNGEE in the germline V gene. This CDR3 is built from 16 residues. CDR3: CASSLRLAGGPDTQYF. CDR3 nucleotide sequence: TGTGCCAGCAGCTTGCGACTAGCGGGGGGGCCAGATACGCAGTATTTT.

The chain employs TRBV29-1 and TRBJ2-1; 14 bases line up with TRBD2. Trimming cost V 6 bases and J 10 bases; bases outside gene matches: 5. CDR3 length: 13 amino acids. Germline V lookup: CDR1 SQVTM, CDR2 ANQGSEA. The CDR3 here is CSVNRLAGGEQFF. The CDR3 nucleotides read TGCAGCGTCAATAGACTAGCGGGAGGGGAGCAGTTCTTC.

This clonotype has more than one count but fewer than ten. This chain joins TRBV7-2 and TRBJ2-3, with D maybe TRBD1 (5 bases). Germline CDR1 is SGHTA and CDR2 is FQGNSA. CDR3 length: 12 amino acids. Trimming took off 5 bases at V and 10 bases at J, with 13 bases between the two ends. DNA of the CDR3: TGTGCCAGCAGCCGACAGTCCAATGCGCAGTATTTT. Translating it yields CASSRQSNAQYF.

The chain carries TRBV12-3 or TRBV12-4 and TRBJ2-1, with a possible D match to TRBD1 (5 bases). Trimming removed 6 bases at V and 8 bases at J, with 14 bases between. This CDR3 has 13 amino acids. CDR3: CASRALTGYEQFF. In DNA, the CDR3 is TGTGCCAGCAGGGCCCTAACAGGCTATGAGCAGTTCTTC.

The chain links TRBV29-1 to TRBJ1-2; 9 positions match TRBD1. Per the germline V gene, CDR1 is SQVTM and CDR2 is ANQGSEA. The junction had 1 base not matched to a gene; V was cut back by 5 bases and J by 0 bases. The CDR3 runs 13 residues. The CDR3 DNA follows: TGCAGCGTTCGGACAGGGGCTAACTATGGCTACACCTTC. Its protein is CSVRTGANYGYTF.

A few counts support this clonotype. The chain has TRBV19 and TRBJ2-7; 9 nucleotides match TRBD1. The CDR3 has 14 residues. V trimming: 2 bases; J trimming: 2 bases; junction bases outside the gene matches: 1. Germline V gene lookup returns CDR1 LNHDA and CDR2 SQIVND (reference sequence). The CDR3 sequence: CASSIRQGAYEQYF. CDR3 sequence (DNA): TGTGCCAGTAGTATACGACAGGGGGCCTACGAGCAGTACTTC.

The CDR3 sequence is CASSLARVGALRYGYTF. In DNA form, the CDR3 reads TGTGCCAGCAGTTTAGCGCGGGTCGGGGCGCTAAGATATGGCTACACCTTC. This chain connects TRBV12-3 or TRBV12-4 to TRBJ1-2; TRBD1 is a possible D gene (5 bases). CDR3 length: 17 residues. Trimming stripped 0 bases from V and 5 bases from J, with 19 bases between.